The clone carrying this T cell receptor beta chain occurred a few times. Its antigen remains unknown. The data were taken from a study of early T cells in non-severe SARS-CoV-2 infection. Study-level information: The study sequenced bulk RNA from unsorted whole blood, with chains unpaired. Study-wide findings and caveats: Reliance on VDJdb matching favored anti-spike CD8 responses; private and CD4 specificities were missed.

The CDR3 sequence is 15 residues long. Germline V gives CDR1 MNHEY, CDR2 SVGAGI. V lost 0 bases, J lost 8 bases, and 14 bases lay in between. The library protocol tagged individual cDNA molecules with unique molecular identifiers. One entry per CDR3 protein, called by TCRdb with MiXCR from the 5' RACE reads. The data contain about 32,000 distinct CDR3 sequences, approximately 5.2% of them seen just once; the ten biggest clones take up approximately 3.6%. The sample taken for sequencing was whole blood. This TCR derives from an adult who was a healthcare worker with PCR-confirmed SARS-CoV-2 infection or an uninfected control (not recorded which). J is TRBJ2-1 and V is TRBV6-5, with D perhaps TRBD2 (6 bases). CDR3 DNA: TGTGCCAGCAGTTACTCCGGGAGAAGGTGGTATGAGCAGTTCTTC. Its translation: CASSYSGRRWYEQFF.